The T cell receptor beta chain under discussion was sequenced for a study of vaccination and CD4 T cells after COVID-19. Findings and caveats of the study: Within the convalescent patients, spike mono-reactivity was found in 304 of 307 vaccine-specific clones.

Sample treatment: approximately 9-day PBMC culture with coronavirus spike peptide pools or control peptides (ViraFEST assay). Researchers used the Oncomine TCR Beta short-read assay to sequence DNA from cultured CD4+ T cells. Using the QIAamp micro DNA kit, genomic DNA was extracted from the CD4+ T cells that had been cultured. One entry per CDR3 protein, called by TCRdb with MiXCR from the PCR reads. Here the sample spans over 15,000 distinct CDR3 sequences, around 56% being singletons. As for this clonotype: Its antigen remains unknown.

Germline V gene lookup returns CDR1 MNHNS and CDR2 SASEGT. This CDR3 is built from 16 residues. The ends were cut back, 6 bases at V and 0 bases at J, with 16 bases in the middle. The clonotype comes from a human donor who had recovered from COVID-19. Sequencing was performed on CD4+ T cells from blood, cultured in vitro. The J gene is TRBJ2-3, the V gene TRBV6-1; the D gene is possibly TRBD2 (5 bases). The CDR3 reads CASRPPGQRSTDTQYF. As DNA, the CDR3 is TGTGCCAGCAGGCCCCCGGGCCAGCGGAGCACAGATACGCAGTATTTT.